This T cell receptor (beta chain) emerged from a study of cytomegalovirus exposure and HLA in healthy donors. Study details: Caucasian-associated ancestry cluster membership applied to about four fifths of a few hundred genotyped donors. The study, taken as a whole, reports: Being indistinguishable, some V segments were excluded, TRBV6-2 and TRBV6-3 among them. It was 150 to 200 TCR beta chains that were listed as cytomegalovirus-associated.

The germline V gene has CDR1 SGHVS and CDR2 FNYEAQ. The V gene end was trimmed by 1 base and the J gene end by 15 bases; junction bases not matched to a gene: 13. This CDR3 contains 15 residues. Comments on this clone: Antigen specificity is unknown.

The PCR contained 60 Vbeta and 13 Jbeta primers. TCRdb keeps only in-frame clones here, not all; method: immunoSEQ multiplex PCR. The table includes 70,000 to 85,000 clones, over 55% detected once. The source of this sequence is a man aged 25-45 years in good health and CMV-seropositive. The V gene is TRBV7-6, the J gene TRBJ2-3, with 10 nucleotides matching TRBD2. The sample comprised PBMCs. CDR3 DNA sequence: TGTGCCAGCAGCTTAGAAGTGGGTAGCGGGGGGCCCCGATATTTT. Its protein is CASSLEVGSGGPRYF.